These T cell receptor beta chains were read from a single sample in a study of blood T cell repertoires in COVID-19. Repertoires were generated with immunoSEQ multiplex PCR, while TCRdb's copy carries only in-frame clones and drops some. Of approximately 300,000 clones listed, approximately 90% are singletons. Sequenced sample: peripheral blood. These receptors all stem from a woman between 40 and 50 years old with acute or convalescent COVID-19. Each CDR3 is given with its conserved first and last residue. A D gene is named only where the DNA matches it firmly. Part of the rows lack a size; the others show once, few, many or a class for expanded clones.

j_gene,d_gene,abundance,v_gene,CDR3aa,CDR3nt
TRBJ2-6,TRBD1,-,TRBV9,CASSPGTGGSGANVLTF,TGTGCCAGCAGCCCCGGGACAGGGGGCTCTGGGGCCAACGTCCTGACTTTC
TRBJ2-3,-,-,TRBV18,CASSPPSRVRTDTQYF,TGTGCCAGCTCACCACCATCCAGGGTACGCACAGATACGCAGTATTTT
TRBJ1-4,-,-,TRBV7-6,CASSLDLTATNEKLFF,TGTGCCAGCAGCTTAGACCTGACAGCGACTAATGAAAAACTGTTTTTT
TRBJ2-3,TRBD1,-,TRBV5-1,CASSRQGGTDTQYF,TGCGCCAGCAGCCGTCAGGGGGGCACAGATACGCAGTATTTT
TRBJ1-1,-,-,TRBV5-1,CASSAAGGGESFF,TGCGCCAGCAGCGCAGCGGGGGGAGGGGAATCTTTCTTT
TRBJ2-5,TRBD2,-,TRBV9,CASSVAGSGGQETQYF,TGTGCCAGCAGCGTAGCAGGTAGCGGGGGCCAAGAGACCCAGTACTTC
TRBJ1-2,-,-,TRBV19,CASSRRTVGYTF,TGTGCCAGTAGCAGAAGGACAGTTGGCTACACCTTC
TRBJ2-2,TRBD1,-,TRBV7-6,CASSSPGQGGGELFF,TGTGCCAGCAGCTCACCGGGACAGGGGGGCGGGGAGCTGTTTTTT
TRBJ1-1,-,-,TRBV5-1,CASSLAAGSNMNTEAFF,TGCGCCAGCAGCTTGGCGGCAGGGTCGAACATGAACACTGAAGCTTTCTTT
TRBJ1-1,TRBD1,-,TRBV7-3,CASSLTRDSTEAFF,TGTGCCAGCAGCTTAACTAGGGACAGCACTGAAGCTTTCTTT
TRBJ1-2,-,-,TRBV19,CASSDGERARPGYTF,TGTGCCAGTAGCGATGGGGAGAGGGCCCGGCCTGGCTACACCTTC
TRBJ1-6,TRBD1,-,TRBV9,CASSVRDSYNSPLHF,TGTGCCAGCAGCGTCCGGGACAGCTATAATTCACCCCTCCACTTT
TRBJ2-1,TRBD1,-,TRBV19,CASSRDRLSYNEQFF,TGTGCCAGTAGTCGGGACAGGCTCTCCTACAATGAGCAGTTCTTC
TRBJ1-4,TRBD1,-,TRBV7-3,CASSLTGTGTNEKLFF,TGTGCCAGCAGCTTAACAGGGACAGGAACTAATGAAAAACTGTTTTTT
TRBJ2-1,TRBD2,once,TRBV5-1,CASSQRGETNNEQFF,TGCGCCAGCAGCCAGCGGGGGGAGACCAACAATGAGCAGTTCTTC
TRBJ1-2,TRBD1,-,TRBV14,CASSLEDRAAESGYTF,TGTGCCAGCAGCCTTGAGGACAGGGCCGCTGAGTCTGGCTACACCTTC
TRBJ1-3,-,-,TRBV7-9,CASSPDFSSGNTIYF,TGTGCCAGCAGCCCCGACTTCTCCTCTGGAAACACCATATATTTT
TRBJ1-2,TRBD1,-,TRBV6-1,CASSEALRTGLYGYTF,TGTGCCAGCAGTGAAGCGCTCCGGACAGGGTTATATGGCTACACCTTC
TRBJ2-1,-,-,TRBV10-3,CAISAIGANEQFF,TGTGCCATCAGTGCCATTGGGGCCAATGAGCAGTTCTTC
TRBJ2-5,TRBD1,-,TRBV19,CASSIRGQGATQYF,TGTGCCAGTAGTATTAGGGGACAGGGGGCCACCCAGTACTTC
TRBJ2-1,TRBD2,-,TRBV19,CASSIVGGSGNEQFF,TGTGCCAGTAGTATAGTGGGGGGGTCGGGCAATGAGCAGTTCTTC
TRBJ1-1,-,-,TRBV19,CASSIAAEGSTEAFF,TGTGCCAGTAGTATCGCGGCCGAAGGGAGCACTGAAGCTTTCTTT
TRBJ1-3,-,-,TRBV6-6,CASTRGGAGNTIYF,TGTGCCAGCACCCGGGGGGGGGCTGGAAACACCATATATTTT
TRBJ2-5,TRBD2,-,TRBV9,CASSVTPWAGGETQYF,TGTGCCAGCAGCGTAACCCCTTGGGCGGGGGGGGAGACCCAGTACTTC
TRBJ1-5,-,-,TRBV28,CASSLGSSRGNQPQHF,TGTGCCAGCAGTTTAGGTTCTAGCCGGGGCAATCAGCCCCAGCATTTT
TRBJ1-2,TRBD1,-,TRBV10-3,CAIRTGEDYGYTF,TGTGCCATCAGGACAGGGGAGGACTATGGCTACACCTTC
TRBJ1-5,TRBD1,-,TRBV23-1,CARGRTGESGMGSNQPQHF,TGCGCCAGAGGTAGGACAGGGGAAAGTGGGATGGGGAGCAATCAGCCCCAGCATTTT
TRBJ1-1,TRBD1,-,TRBV11-2,CASSLRGRTEAFF,TGTGCCAGCAGCTTAAGGGGGCGCACTGAAGCTTTCTTT
TRBJ1-2,-,-,TRBV11-2,CASSLEGWGVPNYGYTF,TGTGCCAGCAGCTTAGAAGGTTGGGGGGTTCCTAACTATGGCTACACCTTC
TRBJ1-2,TRBD1,-,TRBV2,CASREDRGYGYTF,TGTGCCAGCAGGGAGGACAGGGGCTATGGCTACACCTTC
TRBJ2-6,-,-,TRBV5-6,CASSFQGGVSGANVLTF,TGTGCCAGCAGCTTCCAGGGGGGCGTCTCTGGGGCCAACGTCCTGACTTTC
TRBJ1-5,TRBD1,-,TRBV2,CASRPFGQGGQPQHF,TGTGCCAGCAGGCCCTTTGGACAGGGAGGGCAGCCCCAGCATTTT
TRBJ2-3,TRBD1,-,TRBV7-6,CASSLVRDRVTDTQYF,TGTGCCAGCAGCTTAGTAAGGGACAGGGTCACAGATACGCAGTATTTT
TRBJ1-6,-,-,TRBV27,CASKAGASSPLHF,TGTGCCAGCAAGGCAGGGGCAAGTTCACCCCTCCACTTT
TRBJ1-2,-,-,TRBV6-5,CASTRQDTYDYGYTF,TGTGCCAGCACGAGACAGGACACCTACGACTATGGCTACACCTTC
TRBJ2-2,-,-,TRBV4-1,CASSQDRDTGELFF,TGCGCCAGCAGCCAAGACCGGGACACCGGGGAGCTGTTTTTT
TRBJ2-3,TRBD2,-,TRBV3-1/TRBV3-2,CASSQDLAGGPDTQYF,TGTGCCAGCAGCCAAGATCTAGCGGGGGGCCCCGATACGCAGTATTTT
TRBJ2-2,TRBD2,-,TRBV6-1,CASSEGLWNTGELFF,TGTGCCAGCAGTGAGGGACTATGGAACACCGGGGAGCTGTTTTTT
TRBJ1-4,TRBD1,-,TRBV19,CASSITGGANGEKLFF,TGTGCCAGTAGTATTACAGGGGGCGCGAACGGTGAAAAACTGTTTTTT
TRBJ2-2,-,-,TRBV5-4,CASSLATGPRNTGELFF,TGTGCCAGCAGCTTGGCCACAGGCCCCAGGAACACCGGGGAGCTGTTTTTT
TRBJ1-1,TRBD1,-,TRBV6-5,CASSSYRGSGNTEAFF,TGTGCCAGCAGTTCCTACAGGGGAAGTGGCAACACTGAAGCTTTCTTT
TRBJ2-5,TRBD2,-,TRBV10-3,CASRTGLAIQETQYF,TGTGCCAGTAGAACGGGACTAGCAATACAAGAGACCCAGTACTTC
TRBJ1-4,-,-,TRBV5-1,CASSQGGGVNEKLFF,TGCGCCAGCAGCCAGGGAGGGGGAGTTAATGAAAAACTGTTTTTT
TRBJ1-4,TRBD1,-,TRBV5-1,CASSVRPGQLDEKLFF,TGCGCCAGCAGCGTACGACCGGGACAGCTTGATGAAAAACTGTTTTTT
TRBJ1-1,TRBD1,-,TRBV19,CASDTGAPTGAFF,TGTGCCAGTGATACAGGGGCCCCAACCGGCGCTTTCTTT
TRBJ1-3,TRBD1,-,TRBV4-2,CASSHIQGASSGNTIYF,TGTGCCAGCAGCCACATACAGGGGGCGAGCTCTGGAAACACCATATATTTT
TRBJ2-5,-,-,TRBV11-2,CASSLVGNHAETQYF,TGTGCCAGCAGCCTCGTGGGCAACCACGCAGAGACCCAGTACTTC
TRBJ2-4,-,-,TRBV6-5,CASRPGLYMNWWF,TGTGCCAGCAGGCCGGGACTCTATATGAACTGGTGGTTC
TRBJ1-1,TRBD1,-,TRBV12-3/TRBV12-4,CAQGQSNTEAFF,TGTGCCCAGGGACAGAGCAACACTGAAGCTTTCTTT
TRBJ2-5,TRBD1,-,TRBV3-1/TRBV3-2,CASSRQGWGQETQYF,TGTGCCAGCAGCAGACAGGGCTGGGGCCAAGAGACCCAGTACTTC
TRBJ2-5,-,-,TRBV2,CASSVRDLELETQYF,TGTGCCAGCAGTGTCCGGGACTTAGAGCTCGAGACCCAGTACTTC
TRBJ1-3,-,-,TRBV19,CASTYRDLSGNTIYF,TGTGCCAGTACCTACAGGGACCTCTCTGGAAACACCATATATTTT
TRBJ2-2,-,-,TRBV5-4,CASSWDTLLNTGELFF,TGTGCCAGCAGCTGGGACACCTTACTAAACACCGGGGAGCTGTTTTTT
TRBJ2-1,TRBD1,-,TRBV3-1/TRBV3-2,CASSQDPTGPYNEQFF,TGTGCCAGCAGCCAAGACCCGACAGGGCCCTACAATGAGCAGTTCTTC
TRBJ1-3,TRBD1,-,TRBV7-2,CASSPRTGGRDTIYF,TGTGCCAGCAGCCCGAGGACAGGGGGCAGAGACACCATATATTTT
TRBJ1-2,-,-,TRBV6-1,CASSEGGGAHYGYTF,TGTGCCAGCAGTGAAGGCGGGGGGGCGCACTATGGCTACACCTTC
TRBJ1-2,-,-,TRBV2,CASSPLLDATGYTF,TGTGCCAGCAGCCCTTTATTGGACGCCACAGGGTACACCTTC
TRBJ1-2,TRBD1,-,TRBV11-2,CASSLRTGPYGYTF,TGTGCCAGCAGCCTGAGGACAGGTCCTTATGGCTACACCTTC
TRBJ2-2,-,-,TRBV20-1,CSATGAGELFF,TGCAGTGCTACGGGGGCCGGGGAGCTGTTTTTT
TRBJ2-3,-,few,TRBV9,CASSVVGGEGITDTQYF,TGTGCCAGCAGCGTAGTGGGGGGAGAGGGGATAACAGATACGCAGTATTTT